The 10 T cell receptor beta chains presented below share a single source sample, sequenced in a study of cytomegalovirus exposure and HLA in healthy donors. Profiled with immunoSEQ multiplex PCR; TCRdb holds only in-frame clones, not every one. The data show 130,000 or so clones, just under 90% seen once. The source material was PBMCs. The receptors derive from a man aged 30 to 45 in good health and CMV-seronegative.

This chain connects TRBV27 to TRBJ1-6; D not certain. Germline V gene lookup returns CDR1 MNHEY and CDR2 SMNVEV (reference sequence). This CDR3 comprises 16 residues. Trimming cost V 3 bases and J 13 bases, with 22 bases left between them. The CDR3 region has the DNA TGTGCCAGCAGTTTGACCGGCCCGGTGGGCAGTACGCCCCTCCACTTT. This sequence encodes CASSLTGPVGSTPLHF.

The chain has TRBV6-5 and TRBJ1-1; tentatively, D is TRBD1 (6 bases). This CDR3 contains 13 residues. The V gene's germline CDR1 is MNHEY and CDR2 SVGAGI. V lost 6 bases to trimming and J lost 0 bases, with 8 bases between them. The CDR3 sequence: CASRRTVNTEAFF. As DNA, the CDR3 is TGTGCCAGCAGACGGACAGTGAACACTGAAGCTTTCTTT.

The chain recombines TRBV6-1 with TRBJ1-1; maybe TRBD1 (6 bases). Trimming shortened V by 3 bases and J by 1 base, and 15 bases separated the two germline ends. This CDR3 has 16 residues. CDR1 MNHNS and CDR2 SASEGT come from the germline V gene. The DNA for the CDR3 is TGTGCCAGCAGTGATGCCTTCACAGGGCAGAACACTGAAGCTTTCTTT. Translated, it gives CASSDAFTGQNTEAFF.

The chain links TRBV6-5 to TRBJ1-6, with 7 bases that match TRBD1. The ends lost 0 bases at V and 9 bases at J; junction bases unmatched: 5. The germline V gene encodes CDR1 MNHEY and CDR2 SVGAGI. The CDR3 spans 15 residues. This CDR3 reads CASSYSRDSLSPLHF. The DNA for the CDR3 is TGTGCCAGCAGTTACTCTCGGGACAGCCTTTCACCCCTCCACTTT.

The chain carries TRBV7-9 and TRBJ1-4, with no clear D. This CDR3 is 15 amino acids long. The V and J ends lost 1 base and 3 bases respectively, with 9 bases between them. Germline V gives CDR1 SEHNR, CDR2 FQNEAQ (reference sequence). DNA of the CDR3: TGTGCCAGCAGCTTAGGGACTTCCTCTAATGAAAAACTGTTTTTT. Amino acid sequence: CASSLGTSSNEKLFF.

The CDR3 bases are TGTGCCAGTAGTATGGGCAGACTGAACACTGAAGCTTTCTTT. Translating gives CASSMGRLNTEAFF. The rearrangement joins TRBV19 to TRBJ1-1, with unresolved D. This CDR3 contains 14 residues. Germline V gene sequence: CDR1 LNHDA, CDR2 SQIVND (reference sequence). Trimming pared 3 bases from V and 0 bases from J, leaving 8 bases between.

The J gene is TRBJ1-6, the V gene TRBV6-6; D uncertain. V lost 2 bases and J lost 7, with 9 bases in between. Germline assignment: CDR1 MNHNY and CDR2 SVGAGI (reference sequence). There are 14 residues in the CDR3. The CDR3 loop is CASSYGPENSPLHF. The CDR3 coding sequence is TGTGCCAGCAGTTACGGGCCGGAAAATTCACCCCTCCACTTT.

The genes are TRBV15 and TRBJ1-4; no clear D gene. V was trimmed by 0 bases and J by 8 bases, leaving 10 bases between them. Germline values: CDR1 LNHNV, CDR2 YYDKDF (reference sequence). The CDR3 runs to 14 residues. This CDR3 reads CATSRDSVPEKLFF. CDR3 bases: TGTGCCACCAGCAGAGATTCAGTACCCGAAAAACTGTTTTTT.

The chain combines TRBV18 with TRBJ1-2; D gene ambiguous. This CDR3 has 13 residues. In germline, CDR1 is KGHSH, CDR2 LQKENI. Deletions cut 2 bases from V and 2 bases from J, with 6 bases between. The CDR3 loop is CASSPAENYGYTF. The CDR3 coding sequence is TGTGCCAGCTCACCAGCAGAAAACTATGGCTACACCTTC.

V and J are TRBV6-5 and TRBJ2-2; 12 bases map to TRBD2. Trimming removed 4 bases from V and 5 bases from J; junction bases left unmatched: 2. The length of the CDR3 is 15 residues. CDR1 is MNHEY and CDR2 is SVGAGI in the germline V gene. This CDR3 is CASSSGLAGTGELFF. The CDR3, as DNA: TGTGCCAGCAGTTCAGGACTAGCGGGGACCGGGGAGCTGTTTTTT.